These T cell receptor beta chains were read from a single sample in a study of cytomegalovirus exposure and HLA in healthy donors. TCRdb's table, derived via immunoSEQ multiplex PCR, lists solely in-frame clones and lacks some. This table holds 130,000 to 150,000 clones, approximately 89% found once. What was sequenced was PBMCs. These receptors were obtained from a woman aged 18-35 years in good health and CMV-seropositive. Each CDR3 is given with its conserved first and last residue. D genes are given only for firm matches. Rows may omit the clone size; those that give it use once, few, many or a size class.

abundance: .
j_gene: TRBJ1-6
v_gene: TRBV19
d_gene: TRBD1
CDR3aa: CASSTSRGQGRSSYNSPLHF
CDR3nt: TGTGCCAGTAGTACCTCCCGTGGACAGGGGAGGAGCTCCTATAATTCACCCCTCCACTTT

abundance: .
j_gene: TRBJ1-3
v_gene: TRBV5-1
d_gene: .
CDR3aa: CASSPTLSSGNTIYF
CDR3nt: TGCGCCAGCAGCCCTACCTTGAGCTCTGGAAACACCATATATTTT

abundance: .
j_gene: TRBJ1-1
v_gene: TRBV19
d_gene: .
CDR3aa: CASSREHKEYTEAFF
CDR3nt: TGTGCCAGTAGCCGAGAACACAAGGAGTACACTGAAGCTTTCTTT

abundance: .
j_gene: TRBJ2-1
v_gene: TRBV7-6
d_gene: TRBD2
CDR3aa: CASSSGLDNEQFF
CDR3nt: TGTGCCAGCAGCTCGGGACTAGACAATGAGCAGTTCTTC

abundance: .
j_gene: TRBJ2-1
v_gene: TRBV19
d_gene: TRBD1
CDR3aa: CASSTGTAEQFF
CDR3nt: TGTGCCAGTAGTACCGGGACAGCTGAGCAGTTCTTC

abundance: .
j_gene: TRBJ1-2
v_gene: TRBV6-5
d_gene: .
CDR3aa: CASSDSAYYGYTF
CDR3nt: TGTGCCAGCAGCGACAGCGCCTACTATGGCTACACCTTC

abundance: .
j_gene: TRBJ2-1
v_gene: TRBV11-2
d_gene: TRBD2
CDR3aa: CASSSLAGGPGEQFF
CDR3nt: TGTGCCAGCAGCTCCTTAGCGGGGGGCCCCGGTGAGCAGTTCTTC

abundance: .
j_gene: TRBJ2-5
v_gene: TRBV27
d_gene: .
CDR3aa: CASSATRRETQYF
CDR3nt: TGTGCCAGCAGCGCTACTAGGAGAGAGACCCAGTACTTC

abundance: .
j_gene: TRBJ2-1
v_gene: TRBV7-2
d_gene: .
CDR3aa: CASSSQLEQFF
CDR3nt: TGTGCCAGCAGCTCCCAGTTAGAGCAGTTCTTC

abundance: .
j_gene: TRBJ1-1
v_gene: TRBV18
d_gene: .
CDR3aa: CASSPPRELGGNTEAFF
CDR3nt: TGTGCCAGCTCACCACCGAGGGAATTAGGTGGGAACACTGAAGCTTTCTTT

abundance: .
j_gene: TRBJ1-5
v_gene: TRBV15
d_gene: .
CDR3aa: CATSSRPGRGSNQPQHF
CDR3nt: TGTGCCACCAGCAGTAGACCGGGGAGGGGTAGCAATCAGCCCCAGCATTTT

abundance: .
j_gene: TRBJ2-5
v_gene: TRBV25-1
d_gene: TRBD1
CDR3aa: CASSDYRGQETQYF
CDR3nt: TGTGCCAGCAGTGACTACAGGGGCCAAGAGACCCAGTACTTC

abundance: .
j_gene: TRBJ2-2
v_gene: TRBV4-1
d_gene: TRBD1
CDR3aa: CASSQVGGAGELFF
CDR3nt: TGCGCCAGCAGCCAAGTAGGGGGCGCCGGGGAGCTGTTTTTT

abundance: .
j_gene: TRBJ2-7
v_gene: TRBV29-1
d_gene: TRBD1
CDR3aa: CSVPRTGGEQYF
CDR3nt: TGCAGCGTTCCCCGGACAGGGGGAGAGCAGTACTTC

abundance: .
j_gene: TRBJ2-7
v_gene: TRBV25-1
d_gene: TRBD1
CDR3aa: CASSEGTGNYEQYF
CDR3nt: TGTGCCAGCAGTGAAGGGACAGGGAACTACGAGCAGTACTTC

abundance: once
j_gene: TRBJ1-5
v_gene: TRBV11-2
d_gene: .
CDR3aa: CASSLGSVQPQHF
CDR3nt: TGTGCCAGCAGCTTAGGCAGCGTTCAGCCCCAGCATTTT

abundance: once
j_gene: TRBJ2-7
v_gene: TRBV5-4
d_gene: TRBD1
CDR3aa: CASSLGRLGTEHEQYF
CDR3nt: TGTGCCAGCAGCTTGGGCCGGTTGGGGACAGAACACGAGCAGTACTTC

abundance: .
j_gene: TRBJ2-4
v_gene: TRBV10-3
d_gene: TRBD2
CDR3aa: CAISVTASGGTAKNIQYF
CDR3nt: TGTGCCATCAGTGTTACAGCTAGCGGGGGAACAGCCAAAAACATTCAGTACTTC

abundance: few
j_gene: TRBJ1-2
v_gene: TRBV30
d_gene: TRBD1
CDR3aa: CAWSPTGDGYTF
CDR3nt: TGTGCCTGGAGTCCGACAGGGGATGGCTACACCTTC

abundance: .
j_gene: TRBJ1-2
v_gene: TRBV29-1
d_gene: .
CDR3aa: CSAVAGGRGNYGYTF
CDR3nt: TGCAGCGCGGTAGCGGGGGGGAGGGGAAACTATGGCTACACCTTC

abundance: .
j_gene: TRBJ1-1
v_gene: TRBV29-1
d_gene: .
CDR3aa: CSVSVGVMNTEAFF
CDR3nt: TGCAGCGTCTCGGTGGGCGTCATGAACACTGAAGCTTTCTTT

abundance: .
j_gene: TRBJ2-1
v_gene: TRBV19
d_gene: .
CDR3aa: CASSTPAGAGRNEQFF
CDR3nt: TGTGCCAGTAGTACCCCGGCCGGGGCGGGGAGGAATGAGCAGTTCTTC

abundance: .
j_gene: TRBJ2-1
v_gene: TRBV28
d_gene: .
CDR3aa: CASSFDIGGSSYNEQFF
CDR3nt: TGTGCCAGCAGTTTCGATATAGGGGGAAGCTCCTACAATGAGCAGTTCTTC

abundance: .
j_gene: TRBJ2-1
v_gene: TRBV27
d_gene: TRBD2
CDR3aa: CASSPPASGYNEQFF
CDR3nt: TGTGCCAGCAGTCCCCCGGCTAGCGGCTACAATGAGCAGTTCTTC

abundance: .
j_gene: TRBJ2-7
v_gene: TRBV7-8
d_gene: TRBD2
CDR3aa: CASTQGSGGSGSYEQYF
CDR3nt: TGTGCCAGCACCCAGGGAAGCGGGGGGTCTGGCTCCTACGAGCAGTACTTC

abundance: .
j_gene: TRBJ2-2
v_gene: TRBV2
d_gene: TRBD2
CDR3aa: CASSVSGAGVNTGELFF
CDR3nt: TGTGCCAGCAGTGTCTCGGGCGCGGGGGTGAACACCGGGGAGCTGTTTTTT

abundance: .
j_gene: TRBJ2-7
v_gene: TRBV4-1
d_gene: TRBD2
CDR3aa: CASSRDTSGSYEQYF
CDR3nt: TGCGCCAGCAGCCGGGATACTAGCGGCTCCTACGAGCAGTACTTC

abundance: .
j_gene: TRBJ1-5
v_gene: TRBV19
d_gene: TRBD1
CDR3aa: CASTPRTGGNQPQHF
CDR3nt: TGTGCCAGTACCCCCCGGACAGGGGGCAATCAGCCCCAGCATTTT

abundance: once
j_gene: TRBJ2-7
v_gene: TRBV27
d_gene: .
CDR3aa: CASSFQGTYEQYF
CDR3nt: TGTGCCAGCAGTTTCCAGGGTACCTACGAGCAGTACTTC

abundance: .
j_gene: TRBJ1-1
v_gene: TRBV5-1
d_gene: TRBD1
CDR3aa: CASSLGGTGGPTEAFF
CDR3nt: TGCGCCAGCAGCTTGGGCGGGACAGGGGGGCCAACTGAAGCTTTCTTT

abundance: few
j_gene: TRBJ1-2
v_gene: TRBV5-8
d_gene: TRBD1
CDR3aa: CASRRGGSDGYTF
CDR3nt: TGTGCCAGCCGCCGAGGGGGCTCCGATGGCTACACCTTC

abundance: .
j_gene: TRBJ1-1
v_gene: TRBV10-2
d_gene: .
CDR3aa: CASRNSGPYTEAFF
CDR3nt: TGCGCCAGCAGAAATAGCGGACCCTACACTGAAGCTTTCTTT

abundance: once
j_gene: TRBJ2-5
v_gene: TRBV27
d_gene: .
CDR3aa: CASSSVKQETQYF
CDR3nt: TGTGCCAGCAGTTCCGTTAAACAAGAGACCCAGTACTTC

abundance: .
j_gene: TRBJ1-6
v_gene: TRBV7-9
d_gene: .
CDR3aa: CASSSVLAGNSPLHF
CDR3nt: TGTGCCAGCAGCTCGGTCCTCGCGGGGAATTCACCCCTCCACTTT

abundance: .
j_gene: TRBJ2-5
v_gene: TRBV9
d_gene: .
CDR3aa: CASSVGGANLQETQYF
CDR3nt: TGTGCCAGCAGCGTAGGCGGGGCCAACCTCCAAGAGACCCAGTACTTC

abundance: .
j_gene: TRBJ1-5
v_gene: TRBV28
d_gene: .
CDR3aa: CASIPGQSNQPQHF
CDR3nt: TGTGCCAGCATTCCTGGACAGAGCAATCAGCCCCAGCATTTT

abundance: .
j_gene: TRBJ1-1
v_gene: TRBV5-1
d_gene: TRBD1
CDR3aa: CASGTGGSQNTEAFF
CDR3nt: TGCGCCAGCGGGACAGGGGGCTCTCAGAACACTGAAGCTTTCTTT

abundance: .
j_gene: TRBJ1-2
v_gene: TRBV6-1
d_gene: .
CDR3aa: CASSEILVGLIGYTF
CDR3nt: TGTGCCAGCAGTGAAATTTTGGTAGGACTCATTGGCTACACCTTC

abundance: .
j_gene: TRBJ2-5
v_gene: TRBV7-2
d_gene: TRBD2
CDR3aa: CASSLTPGGQETQYF
CDR3nt: TGTGCCAGCAGCTTGACCCCGGGGGGCCAAGAGACCCAGTACTTC

abundance: .
j_gene: TRBJ2-7
v_gene: TRBV2
d_gene: TRBD1
CDR3aa: CASRRVRGPYEQYF
CDR3nt: TGTGCCAGCCGTCGAGTGAGGGGGCCCTACGAGCAGTACTTC

abundance: .
j_gene: TRBJ1-2
v_gene: TRBV5-4
d_gene: TRBD1
CDR3aa: CASSPPDPGGNYGYTF
CDR3nt: TGTGCCAGCAGCCCCCCTGACCCAGGGGGAAACTATGGCTACACCTTC

abundance: .
j_gene: TRBJ1-2
v_gene: TRBV21-1
d_gene: .
CDR3aa: CASSSRTGSLGYTF
CDR3nt: TGTGCCAGCAGCAGTAGGACAGGATCCCTTGGCTACACCTTC

abundance: .
j_gene: TRBJ2-7
v_gene: TRBV29-1
d_gene: TRBD1
CDR3aa: CSVAKTYGTALLSYEQYF
CDR3nt: TGCAGCGTTGCGAAGACCTACGGGACAGCCCTTCTTTCCTACGAGCAGTACTTC

abundance: .
j_gene: TRBJ2-7
v_gene: TRBV28
d_gene: TRBD1
CDR3aa: CASRTGTGPSYEQYF
CDR3nt: TGTGCCAGCAGGACCGGGACAGGCCCCTCCTACGAGCAGTACTTC

abundance: .
j_gene: TRBJ2-7
v_gene: TRBV5-1
d_gene: TRBD1
CDR3aa: CASSLAILDRVEQYF
CDR3nt: TGCGCCAGCAGCTTGGCAATCTTGGACAGGGTCGAGCAGTACTTC

abundance: .
j_gene: TRBJ2-5
v_gene: TRBV10-2
d_gene: .
CDR3aa: CASSERQGKETQYF
CDR3nt: TGCGCCAGCAGTGAGAGGCAGGGAAAAGAGACCCAGTACTTC

abundance: .
j_gene: TRBJ1-5
v_gene: TRBV30
d_gene: .
CDR3aa: CAWSTGTTQPQHF
CDR3nt: TGTGCCTGGAGTACAGGGACGACTCAGCCCCAGCATTTT

abundance: once
j_gene: TRBJ2-1
v_gene: TRBV10-3
d_gene: TRBD2
CDR3aa: CAITPGGGNEQFF
CDR3nt: TGTGCCATCACCCCGGGGGGAGGAAATGAGCAGTTCTTC

abundance: .
j_gene: TRBJ1-2
v_gene: TRBV5-6
d_gene: TRBD1
CDR3aa: CASSLGQGNYGYTF
CDR3nt: TGTGCCAGCAGCTTGGGACAGGGGAACTATGGCTACACCTTC

abundance: .
j_gene: TRBJ2-3
v_gene: TRBV7-2
d_gene: .
CDR3aa: CASRKALESTDTQYF
CDR3nt: TGTGCCAGCAGGAAAGCGTTGGAGAGCACAGATACGCAGTATTTT

abundance: .
j_gene: TRBJ2-7
v_gene: TRBV27
d_gene: TRBD2
CDR3aa: CASSPGLAINEQYF
CDR3nt: TGTGCCAGCAGCCCGGGACTAGCGATTAACGAGCAGTACTTC

abundance: once
j_gene: TRBJ2-5
v_gene: TRBV5-8
d_gene: TRBD1
CDR3aa: CASSLGRLDRGQETQYF
CDR3nt: TGTGCCAGCAGCTTGGGACGGCTGGACAGGGGGCAGGAGACCCAGTACTTC

abundance: .
j_gene: TRBJ1-4
v_gene: TRBV5-3
d_gene: .
CDR3aa: CARSSTPDSGATNEKLFF
CDR3nt: TGTGCCAGAAGCTCCACCCCGGACTCAGGGGCAACTAATGAAAAACTGTTTTTT